The subject of this entry is one T cell receptor (beta chain). This CDR3 has 14 amino acids. Germline V CDR1 and CDR2: KGHSH, LQKENI. The germline V and J ends were trimmed by 3 bases and 8 bases, with 16 bases remaining between them. The data are from a study of shared clonotypes between healthy human individuals. Replicate sorted-subset PCRs were loaded with around 220 ng DNA, 31,000 or so T cell genomes. The data were produced by immunoSEQ multiplex PCR, yet TCRdb's version contains in-frame clones alone and is incomplete. The sample holds fewer than 3 million clones, around 92% seen once. This receptor was obtained from a man younger than 35 in good health. Some clones in this sample may be carry-over from other donors' samples. V is TRBV18 and J is TRBJ1-2, with D uncertain. Sequencing used naive CD4+ T cells from PBMCs. Subset described: CD45RA+ positively selected. For the CDR3, the DNA is TGTGCCAGCTCACCTCAATCAACGGCGGAAGGCTACACCTTC. Protein product: CASSPQSTAEGYTF.